This TCR beta chain is drawn from a study of T cells in Graves' hyperthyroidism and ophthalmopathy. There were TCR beta CDR3 regions amplified from RNA transcripts. Primed by the HTBI set, a first-round RT-PCR was run on the TCR CDR3. TCRdb processed the multiplex PCR reads anew with MiXCR; each CDR3 protein has one entry. The table has about 350,000 distinct CDR3 sequences, roughly an eighth seen once. Fresh peripheral blood, about 9.9 ml, yielded the PBMCs. The CDR3 is 15 residues long. V shed 4 bases and J 5 bases; nucleotides not matched to a gene: 9. Germline CDR1 reads SGHRS; CDR2 reads YFSETQ. The origin of this receptor is a woman aged 35 to 49 with Graves' ophthalmopathy. Sequencing used blood. The V gene is TRBV5-1, the J gene TRBJ1-1, with TRBD1 matching 9 bases. The CDR3 DNA sequence: TGCGCCAGCAGCGGTAGGACAGGGGCGCTAACTGAAGCTTTCTTT. It specifies CASSGRTGALTEAFF.